Shown below are 27 T cell receptor beta chains from a single sample sequenced in a study of blood T cells in healthy people across ages. Through a sample-barcoded 5' primer and a J-beta primer mix, a second PCR was run for roughly 6 to 12 cycles. TCRdb reprocessed the 5' RACE reads with MiXCR, giving one entry per CDR3 protein. The sample carries 710,000 or so distinct CDR3 sequences, less than 40% recorded once. Sequencing was carried out using blood. Receptors originate from an elderly woman in good health.

This clonotype came up many times. The chain has TRBV5-6 and TRBJ2-5; D unresolved. Germline V lookup: CDR1 SGHDT, CDR2 YYEEEE. The V end was cut by 0 bases, the J end by 1 base, with 13 bases between. The CDR3 runs to 16 residues. The DNA for the CDR3 is TGTGCCAGCAGCTTGGTCCCGTCCGCAACCCAAGAGACCCAGTACTTC. It yields the protein CASSLVPSATQETQYF.

The chain couples TRBV5-1 to TRBJ1-3; D uncertain. Germline V lookup: CDR1 SGHRS, CDR2 YFSETQ. Trimming pared 4 bases from V and 1 base from J, leaving 9 bases between. The CDR3 is 14 amino acids. CDR3 in DNA: TGCGCCAGCAGCGAAGGGTATTCTGGAAACACCATATATTTT. Amino acid sequence: CASSEGYSGNTIYF.

This chain connects TRBV3-1 to TRBJ1-3; D is ambiguous. Per the germline V gene, CDR1 is LGHDT and CDR2 is YNNKEL (reference sequence). The CDR3 has 15 amino acids. The V gene lost 8 bases and the J gene lost 4 bases, with 18 bases spanning the gap. The DNA of the CDR3 is TGTGCCAGCGCCGGAGGATCGGCGGGAGGAAACACCATATATTTT. Translated, it gives CASAGGSAGGNTIYF.

The chain has TRBV27 and TRBJ1-5; D is unclear. This CDR3 contains 16 residues. Germline V gene data show CDR1 as MNHEY and CDR2 as SMNVEV (reference sequence). The V end lost 6 bases, the J end lost 1 base, and 16 bases lay between the germline ends. CDR3 bases: TGTGCCAGCAGCAAATCCATCCTCTCAAGCAATCAGCCCCAGCATTTT. Amino acid sequence: CASSKSILSSNQPQHF.

This clonotype was seen more than once but under ten times. The chain is built from TRBV20-1 and TRBJ2-7; no definite D call. The V gene lost 3 bases and the J gene lost 1 base, with 10 bases spanning the gap. The CDR3 is 13 residues long. CDR1 is DFQATT and CDR2 is SNEGSKA in the germline V gene (reference sequence). CDR3: CSASEDGSYEQYF. In DNA, the CDR3 is TGCAGTGCTAGTGAAGACGGTTCCTACGAGCAGTACTTC.

This clonotype has a handful of counts. The CDR3 is CSARDPMRGQSTEAFF. The DNA for the CDR3 is TGCAGTGCTAGAGACCCGATGAGGGGTCAAAGCACTGAAGCTTTCTTT. The chain is built from TRBV20-1 and TRBJ1-1, with D perhaps matching TRBD1 (5 bases). V lost 0 bases to trimming and J lost 4 bases, with 18 bases between them. The V gene's germline CDR1 is DFQATT and CDR2 SNEGSKA (reference sequence). CDR3 size: 16 residues.

About this clonotype itself: A read error is possible here, since a much larger clone lies one base away. The rearrangement links TRBV7-3 to TRBJ2-7; 7 positions agree with TRBD1. V shed 2 bases and J 7 bases; nucleotides not matched to a gene: 11. Germline assignment: CDR1 SGHTA and CDR2 FQGTGA. The CDR3 runs to 15 residues. DNA for the CDR3: TGTGCCAGCAGCTTATACAGGGGCTCCTACAATGAGCAGTACTTC. Translating gives CASSLYRGSYNEQYF.

This clonotype was counted once. The V and J genes are TRBV12-3 or TRBV12-4 and TRBJ2-3; no clear D. This CDR3 contains 12 residues. V lost 4 bases and J 13 bases, leaving 15 bases between the germline ends. The CDR3 DNA reads TGTGCCAGCAGTTCAGGCCCCCGTGGGGAGTATTTT. This gives the protein CASSSGPRGEYF.

The rearrangement links TRBV6-5 to TRBJ1-2; TRBD1 is a possible D gene (6 bases). The CDR3 sequence is 14 residues long. V was cut by 6 bases and J by 5 bases, with 16 bases left in between. Germline CDR1 MNHEY, CDR2 SVGAGI. CDR3 in DNA: TGTGCCAGCAGCCCTATCGGACAGATATATGGCTACACCTTC. It specifies CASSPIGQIYGYTF.

The chain's CDR3 is CSCAPGGTDTQYF. CDR3 sequence (DNA): TGCAGTTGCGCCCCGGGGGGCACAGATACGCAGTATTTT. The V call is TRBV20-1, the J call TRBJ2-3, with D possibly TRBD2 on 6 matching bases. Deletions cut 8 bases from V and 1 base from J, with 13 bases between. Germline CDR1 is DFQATT and CDR2 is SNEGSKA (reference sequence). The CDR3 extends over 13 amino acids.

This sequence joins TRBV28 and TRBJ1-2; 7 bases match TRBD1. Trimming at V came to 1 base and at J to 5 bases, leaving 10 bases not matched to a gene. CDR3 size: 16 residues. The V gene's germline CDR1 is MDHEN and CDR2 SYDVKM. The CDR3 coding sequence is TGTGCCAGCAGTTTATTCCCAGGGGGAGCCCTATATGGCTACACCTTC. The encoded protein is CASSLFPGGALYGYTF.

This clonotype was recorded at least ten times. The CDR3: CSALGVGTQGNEQFF. Written as DNA, the CDR3 is TGCAGTGCCCTGGGGGTTGGGACCCAAGGCAATGAGCAGTTCTTC. This chain joins TRBV20-1 and TRBJ2-1; D tentatively fits TRBD1 or TRBD2 (5 bases each). Looked up from germline, CDR1 is DFQATT and CDR2 is SNEGSKA (reference sequence). This CDR3 contains 15 residues. The germline V and J ends were trimmed by 6 bases and 6 bases, with 21 bases remaining between them.

This clonotype was counted at least ten times. The V and J genes are TRBV20-1 and TRBJ2-6; 7 positions match TRBD1. The V gene's germline CDR1 is DFQATT and CDR2 SNEGSKA (reference sequence). The CDR3 loop spans 14 amino acids. J lost 2 bases, V lost 6 bases, and 4 bases had no gene match. The CDR3 coding sequence is TGCAGTGCGCTCGGGACAGCTGGGGCCAACGTCCTGACTTTC. The encoded protein is CSALGTAGANVLTF.

Of note for this clonotype: A junction end diverges from the germline sequence, so it may reflect a read error. This chain connects TRBV5-1 to TRBJ1-4; D remains ambiguous. Germline CDR1 is SGHRS and CDR2 is YFSETQ. The CDR3 loop spans 15 amino acids. The CDR3 spells CASSSTVGTNEKRFF. In nucleotides, the CDR3 is TGCGCCAGCAGCTCGACTGTAGGAACTAATGAAAAACGGTTTTTT.

In its sample, this clonotype was seen many times. J is TRBJ1-2 and V is TRBV6-1; D unresolved. This CDR3 has 13 residues. Per germline, CDR1 MNHNS and CDR2 SASEGT. The ends were cut back, 4 bases at V and 0 bases at J, with 6 bases in the middle. CDR3 protein: CASSGTANYGYTF. Here the CDR3 DNA reads TGTGCCAGCAGTGGGACGGCTAACTATGGCTACACCTTC.

The rearrangement joins TRBV12-3 or TRBV12-4 to TRBJ2-5; D not certain. The J call may be wrong; the DNA end is better matched by TRBJ2-7. This CDR3 comprises 14 residues. CDR3 amino acids: CASSLGSWAYEQYF. The CDR3 DNA sequence: TGTGCCAGCAGTTTAGGTAGTTGGGCCTACGAGCAGTACTTC.

This clonotype appeared many times. The rearrangement links TRBV12-3 or TRBV12-4 to TRBJ1-4, with D possibly matching TRBD1 (5 bases). V gave up 1 base and J gave up 7 bases, with 13 bases separating them. The CDR3 has 15 residues. CDR3 protein: CASSLGGAGGEKLFF. CDR3 bases: TGTGCCAGCAGTTTAGGGGGCGCGGGGGGTGAAAAACTGTTTTTT.

This clonotype was observed at least ten times. V usage is TRBV7-2 and J usage is TRBJ2-1, with TRBD2 matching 11 bases. The trim removed 4 bases at V and 6 bases at J, leaving 14 bases unmatched. Per the germline V gene, CDR1 is SGHTA and CDR2 is FQGNSA. This CDR3 is built from 18 residues. Here the CDR3 reads CASSSRTSGSGKPNEQFF. In DNA form, the CDR3 reads TGTGCCAGCAGCTCACGGACTAGCGGGTCCGGGAAACCCAATGAGCAGTTCTTC.

This clonotype has at least ten counts. This chain joins TRBV4-2 and TRBJ2-1; D possibly matches TRBD1 or TRBD2 (5 bases each). Trimming left V 0 bases short and J 7 bases short, with 13 bases between. The length of the CDR3 is 15 residues. CDR1 is LGHNA, CDR2 YNFKEQ, per germline. DNA for the CDR3: TGTGCCAGCAGCCAAGAGGGCCAATGGGGGAATGAGCAGTTCTTC. It specifies CASSQEGQWGNEQFF.

CDR3 amino acids: CASSPAVAYEVYEQYF. In nucleotides, the CDR3 is TGCGCCAGCAGCCCCGCAGTGGCCTACGAGGTCTACGAGCAGTACTTC. The chain recombines TRBV5-1 with TRBJ2-7; no definite D call. Between the trimmed V and J ends, which lost 4 bases and 3 bases, there was a span of 20 bases. This CDR3 has 16 residues. Germline CDR1 and CDR2: SGHRS and YFSETQ. Based on the CDR3 plus reference TRBV5-1 and TRBJ2-7, the full variable domain is KAGVTQTPRYLIKTRGQQVTLSCSPISGHRSVSWYQQTPGQGLQFLFEYFSETQRNKGNFPGRFSGRQFSNSRSEMNVSTLELGDSALYLCASSPAVAYEVYEQYFGPGTRLTVT.

This clonotype appeared many times. Here the CDR3 DNA reads TGCGCCAGCAGCCAAGATGGGGCAGGAAGCTCCTATAATTCACCCCTCCACTTT. Translated, it gives CASSQDGAGSSYNSPLHF. The chain joins TRBV4-1 to TRBJ1-6; TRBD1 is a possible D gene (5 bases). The CDR3 has 18 residues. Per the germline V gene, CDR1 is MGHRA and CDR2 is YSYEKL. The germline V and J ends were trimmed by 0 bases and 0 bases, with 12 bases remaining between them.

Many counts were recorded for this clonotype. The rearrangement joins TRBV20-1 to TRBJ2-7; 8 nucleotides align to TRBD2. From germline, CDR1 is DFQATT and CDR2 SNEGSKA (reference sequence). The CDR3 spans 14 residues. The trim removed 5 bases at V and 2 bases at J, leaving 8 bases unmatched. The DNA for the CDR3 is TGCAGTGCTCCTAGCGGGCCGTTAGCCTACGAGCAGTACTTC. This translates into CSAPSGPLAYEQYF.

This rearrangement joins TRBV28 to TRBJ2-1; 8 nucleotides line up with TRBD2. Losses at the gene ends were 8 bases for V and 6 bases for J; bases not matched to a gene: 15. Germline values: CDR1 MDHEN, CDR2 SYDVKM. The CDR3 loop spans 16 amino acids. Written as DNA, the CDR3 is TGTGCCAGCTATCACCTGGGACTAGACCTGTCCAATGAGCAGTTCTTC. Its translation is CASYHLGLDLSNEQFF.

The chain links TRBV2 to TRBJ1-1, with no clear D. The CDR3 is made up of 12 amino acids. Trimming removed 5 bases at V and 11 bases at J, with 15 bases between. Germline V gives CDR1 SNHLY, CDR2 FYNNEI. The CDR3 nucleotides read TGTGCCAGCAGTTCCCGATATGGGAGTGCTTTCTTT. Its translation is CASSSRYGSAFF. Looking up the rest from reference TRBV2 and TRBJ1-1 gives the full variable domain: EPEVTQTPSHQVTQMGQEVILRCVPISNHLYFYWYRQILGQKVEFLVSFYNNEISEKSEIFDDQFSVERPDGSNFTLKIRSTKLEDSAMYFCASSSRYGSAFFGQGTRLTVV.

This clonotype was picked up many times. In DNA form, the CDR3 reads TGTGCCAGCAGGCACTCAATCTCCTACTTGAACACTGAAGCTTTCTTT. The encoded protein is CASRHSISYLNTEAFF. The chain recombines TRBV12-3 or TRBV12-4 with TRBJ1-1; no firm D call. This CDR3 comprises 16 residues. V lost 6 bases and J 0 bases, leaving 17 bases between the germline ends.

This clonotype was seen at least ten times. This chain uses TRBV4-3 with TRBJ2-3, with D hard to call. Germline V gene data show CDR1 as LGHNA and CDR2 as YSLEER. V was pared by 0 bases and J by 3 bases, with 10 bases between. This CDR3 has 15 amino acids. The CDR3 DNA reads as TGCGCCAGCAGCCAAGACATAGGAAATACAGATACGCAGTATTTT. It encodes CASSQDIGNTDTQYF.

The chain recombines TRBV2 with TRBJ2-1; D assignment may be TRBD1 or TRBD2 (5 bases each). The CDR3 is made up of 13 amino acids. V was cut by 4 bases and J by 6 bases, with 10 bases left in between. Germline V gene sequence: CDR1 SNHLY, CDR2 FYNNEI. CDR3 nucleotide sequence: TGTGCCAGCAGTGGGGTTGGGGGCAATGAGCAGTTCTTC. Translating gives CASSGVGGNEQFF.